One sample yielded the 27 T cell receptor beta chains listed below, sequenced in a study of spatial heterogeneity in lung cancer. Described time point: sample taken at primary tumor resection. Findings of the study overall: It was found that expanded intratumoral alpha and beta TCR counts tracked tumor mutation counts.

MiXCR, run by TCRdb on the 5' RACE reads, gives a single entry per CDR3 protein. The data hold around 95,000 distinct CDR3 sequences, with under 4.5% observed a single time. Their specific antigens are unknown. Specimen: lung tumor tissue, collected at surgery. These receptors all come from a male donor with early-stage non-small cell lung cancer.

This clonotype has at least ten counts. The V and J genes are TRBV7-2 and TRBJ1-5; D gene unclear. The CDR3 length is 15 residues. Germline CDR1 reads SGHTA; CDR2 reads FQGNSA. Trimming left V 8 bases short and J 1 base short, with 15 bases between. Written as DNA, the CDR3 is TGTGCCAGCGGAAGGGTGTCGGGGAGCAATCAGCCCCAGCATTTT. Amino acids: CASGRVSGSNQPQHF. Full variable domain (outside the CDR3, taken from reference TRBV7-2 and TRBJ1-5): GAGVSQSPSNKVTEKGKDVELRCDPISGHTALYWYRQSLGQGLEFLIYFQGNSAPDKSGLPSDRFSAERTGGSVSTLTIQRTQQEDSAVYLCASGRVSGSNQPQHFGDGTRLSIL.

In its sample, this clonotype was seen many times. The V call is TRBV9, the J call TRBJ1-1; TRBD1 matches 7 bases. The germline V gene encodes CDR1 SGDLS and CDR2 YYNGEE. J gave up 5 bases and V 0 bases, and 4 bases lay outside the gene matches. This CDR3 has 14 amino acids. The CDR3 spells CASSVVRGFTEAFF. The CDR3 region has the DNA TGTGCCAGCAGCGTAGTCAGGGGGTTTACTGAAGCTTTCTTT.

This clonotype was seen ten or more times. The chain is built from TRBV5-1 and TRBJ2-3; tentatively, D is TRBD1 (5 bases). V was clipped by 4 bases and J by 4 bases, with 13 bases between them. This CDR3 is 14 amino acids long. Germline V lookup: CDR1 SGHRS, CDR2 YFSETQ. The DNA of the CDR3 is TGCGCCAGCAGCATCCCAGGGAAGGCAGATACGCAGTATTTT. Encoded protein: CASSIPGKADTQYF.

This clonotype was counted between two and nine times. The CDR3 coding sequence is TGCGCCAGCAGCCAAGGAGGCGCCAGGGGTTACGAGCAGTACTTC. This encodes CASSQGGARGYEQYF. The chain is built from TRBV4-1 and TRBJ2-7; D may be TRBD1 (6 bases). The ends were cut back, 1 base at V and 4 bases at J, with 14 bases in the middle. This CDR3 region has 15 residues. CDR1 is MGHRA and CDR2 is YSYEKL in the germline V gene.

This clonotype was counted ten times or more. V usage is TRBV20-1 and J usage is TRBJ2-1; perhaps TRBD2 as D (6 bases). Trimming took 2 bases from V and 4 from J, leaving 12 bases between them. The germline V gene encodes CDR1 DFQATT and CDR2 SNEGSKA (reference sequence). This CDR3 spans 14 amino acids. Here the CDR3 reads CSARHSGTYNEQFF. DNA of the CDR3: TGCAGTGCTAGACATAGTGGGACTTACAATGAGCAGTTCTTC.

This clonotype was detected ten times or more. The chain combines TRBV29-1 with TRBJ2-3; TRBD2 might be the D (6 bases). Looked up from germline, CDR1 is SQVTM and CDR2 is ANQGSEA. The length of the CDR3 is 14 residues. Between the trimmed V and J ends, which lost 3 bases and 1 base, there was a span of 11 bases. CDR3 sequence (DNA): TGCAGCGTTGACATGGCTAGCGGCACAGATACGCAGTATTTT. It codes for CSVDMASGTDTQYF.

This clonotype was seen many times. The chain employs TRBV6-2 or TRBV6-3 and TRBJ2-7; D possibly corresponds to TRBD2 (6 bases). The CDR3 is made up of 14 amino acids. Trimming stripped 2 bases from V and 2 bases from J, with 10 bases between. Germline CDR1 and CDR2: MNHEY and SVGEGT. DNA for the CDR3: TGTGCCAGCAGTTACGGCGGGGACCCCTACGAGCAGTACTTC. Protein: CASSYGGDPYEQYF.

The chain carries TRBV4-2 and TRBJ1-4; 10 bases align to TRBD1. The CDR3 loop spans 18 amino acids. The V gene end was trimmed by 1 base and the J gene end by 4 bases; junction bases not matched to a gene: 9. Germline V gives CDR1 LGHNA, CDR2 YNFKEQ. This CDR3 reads CASSQGLFGTGVNEKLFF. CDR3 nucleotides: TGTGCCAGCAGCCAAGGCCTGTTCGGGACAGGGGTTAATGAAAAACTGTTTTTT.

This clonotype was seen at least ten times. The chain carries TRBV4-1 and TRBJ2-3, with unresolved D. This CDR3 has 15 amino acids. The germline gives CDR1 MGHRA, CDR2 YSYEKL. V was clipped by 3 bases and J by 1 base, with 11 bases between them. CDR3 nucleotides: TGCGCCAGCAGCCATCCGGGCCGCGGCACAGATACGCAGTATTTT. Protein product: CASSHPGRGTDTQYF.

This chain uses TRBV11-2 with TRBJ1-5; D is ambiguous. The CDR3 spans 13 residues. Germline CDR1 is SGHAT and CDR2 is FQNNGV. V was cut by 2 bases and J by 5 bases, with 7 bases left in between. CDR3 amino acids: CASSLQWDQPQHF. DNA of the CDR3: TGTGCCAGCAGCTTACAGTGGGATCAGCCCCAGCATTTT.

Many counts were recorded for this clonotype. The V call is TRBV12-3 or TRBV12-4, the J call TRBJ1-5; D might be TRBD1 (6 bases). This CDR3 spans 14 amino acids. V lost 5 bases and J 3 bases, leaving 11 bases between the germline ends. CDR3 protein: CASSRTAVNQPQHF. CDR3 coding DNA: TGTGCCAGCAGTCGGACAGCTGTCAATCAGCCCCAGCATTTT.

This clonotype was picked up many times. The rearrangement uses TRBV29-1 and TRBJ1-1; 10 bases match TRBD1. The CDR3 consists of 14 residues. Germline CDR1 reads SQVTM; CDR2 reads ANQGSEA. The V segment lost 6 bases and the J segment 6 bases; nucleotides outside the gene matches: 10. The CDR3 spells CSVGVTGTGAEAFF. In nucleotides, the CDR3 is TGCAGCGTGGGGGTAACCGGGACAGGGGCTGAAGCTTTCTTT.

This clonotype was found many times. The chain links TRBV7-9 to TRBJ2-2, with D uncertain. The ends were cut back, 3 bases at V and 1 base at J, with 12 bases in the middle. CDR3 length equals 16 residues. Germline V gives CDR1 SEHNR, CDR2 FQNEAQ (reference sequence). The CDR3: CASSFDSGLNTGELFF. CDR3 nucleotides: TGTGCCAGCAGCTTCGATTCGGGCCTGAACACCGGGGAGCTGTTTTTT.

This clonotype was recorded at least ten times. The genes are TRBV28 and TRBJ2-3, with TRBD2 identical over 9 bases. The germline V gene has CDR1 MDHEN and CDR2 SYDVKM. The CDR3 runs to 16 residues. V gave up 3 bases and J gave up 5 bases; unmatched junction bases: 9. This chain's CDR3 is CASSLPAGGGGDTQYF. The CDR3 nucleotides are TGTGCCAGCAGTTTGCCAGCGGGAGGTGGAGGAGATACGCAGTATTTT.

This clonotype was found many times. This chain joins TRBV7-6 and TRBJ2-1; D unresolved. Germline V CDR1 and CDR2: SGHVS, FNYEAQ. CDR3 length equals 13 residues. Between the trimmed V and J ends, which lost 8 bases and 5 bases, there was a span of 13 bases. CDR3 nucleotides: TGTGCCAGCTCCCTGGGAACCAACAATGAGCAGTTCTTC. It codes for CASSLGTNNEQFF.

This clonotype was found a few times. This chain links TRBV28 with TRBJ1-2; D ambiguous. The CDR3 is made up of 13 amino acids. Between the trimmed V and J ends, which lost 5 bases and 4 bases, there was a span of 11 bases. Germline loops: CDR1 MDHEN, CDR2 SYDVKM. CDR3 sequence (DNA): TGTGCCAGCAGTGCCCAGACCTTCTATGGCTACACCTTC. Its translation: CASSAQTFYGYTF.

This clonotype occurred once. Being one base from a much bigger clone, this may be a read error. The CDR3 spells CASSLLLDGTDTQYF. Written as DNA, the CDR3 is TGTGCCAGCAGCCTACTCCTCGATGGCACAGATACGCAGTATTTT. The rearrangement links TRBV7-9 to TRBJ2-3; no reliable D call. The germline V gene encodes CDR1 SEHNR and CDR2 FQNEAQ (reference sequence). The V end was cut by 5 bases, the J end by 1 base, with 13 bases between. The CDR3 covers 15 residues.

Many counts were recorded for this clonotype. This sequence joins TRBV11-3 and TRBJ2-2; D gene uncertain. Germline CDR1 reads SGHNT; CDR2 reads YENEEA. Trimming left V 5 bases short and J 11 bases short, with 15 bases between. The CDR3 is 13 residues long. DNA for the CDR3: TGTGCCAGCAGCCGACAAATACCGGGCGAGCTGTTTTTT. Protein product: CASSRQIPGELFF.

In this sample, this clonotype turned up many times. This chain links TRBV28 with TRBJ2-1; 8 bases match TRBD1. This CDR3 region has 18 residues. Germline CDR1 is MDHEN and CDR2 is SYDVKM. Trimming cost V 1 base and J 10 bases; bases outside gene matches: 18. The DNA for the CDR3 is TGTGCCAGCAGTTTATCGCCCCCGGATGCCGCAGGGGGCATGGAGCAGTTCTTC. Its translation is CASSLSPPDAAGGMEQFF.

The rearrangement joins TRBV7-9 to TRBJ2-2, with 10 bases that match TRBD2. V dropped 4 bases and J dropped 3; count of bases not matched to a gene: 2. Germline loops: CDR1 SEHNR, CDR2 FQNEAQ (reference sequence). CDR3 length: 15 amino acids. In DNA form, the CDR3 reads TGTGCCAGCAGCTGGCTAGCGGGAGACACCGGGGAGCTGTTTTTT. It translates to CASSWLAGDTGELFF.

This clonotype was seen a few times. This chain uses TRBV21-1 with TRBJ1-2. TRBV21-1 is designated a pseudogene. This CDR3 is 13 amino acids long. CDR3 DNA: TGTGCCAGCAGCAAAGGGCTAGGGTCTGGCTACACCTTC. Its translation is CASSKGLGSGYTF.

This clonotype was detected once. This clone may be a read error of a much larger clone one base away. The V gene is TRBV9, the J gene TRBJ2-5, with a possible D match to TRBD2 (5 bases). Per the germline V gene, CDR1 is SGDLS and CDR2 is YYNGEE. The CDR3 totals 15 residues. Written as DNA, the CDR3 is TGTGTCAGCAGCCTCCTCAGCGGCGACCAAGAGACCCAGTACTTC. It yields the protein CVSSLLSGDQETQYF.

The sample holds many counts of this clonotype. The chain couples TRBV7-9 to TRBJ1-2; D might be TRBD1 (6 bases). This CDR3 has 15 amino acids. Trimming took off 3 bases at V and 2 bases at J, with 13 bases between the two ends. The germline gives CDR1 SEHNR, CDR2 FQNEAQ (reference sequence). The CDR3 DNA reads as TGTGCCAGCAGCTTTCCGGGGGGCGGAAACTATGGCTACACCTTC. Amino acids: CASSFPGGGNYGYTF.

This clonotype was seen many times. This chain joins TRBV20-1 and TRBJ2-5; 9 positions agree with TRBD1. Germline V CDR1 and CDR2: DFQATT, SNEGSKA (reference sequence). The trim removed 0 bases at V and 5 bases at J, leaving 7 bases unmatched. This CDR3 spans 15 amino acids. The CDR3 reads CSARDPGTGRETQYF. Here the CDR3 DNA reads TGCAGTGCTAGAGACCCCGGGACAGGGAGGGAGACCCAGTACTTC.

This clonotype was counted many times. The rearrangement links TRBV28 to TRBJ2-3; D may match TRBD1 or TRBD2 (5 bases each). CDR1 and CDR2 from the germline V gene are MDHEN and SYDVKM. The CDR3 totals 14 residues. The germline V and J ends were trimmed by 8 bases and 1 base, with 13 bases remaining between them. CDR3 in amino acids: CASSGRDGTDTQYF. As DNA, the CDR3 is TGTGCCAGCTCGGGCAGGGACGGCACAGATACGCAGTATTTT.

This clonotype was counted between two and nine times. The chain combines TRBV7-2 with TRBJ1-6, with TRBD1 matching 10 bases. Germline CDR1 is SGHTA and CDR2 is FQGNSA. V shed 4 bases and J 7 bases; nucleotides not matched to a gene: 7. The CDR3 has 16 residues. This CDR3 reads CASSSPGQGRNSPLHF. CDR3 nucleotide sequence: TGTGCCAGCAGCTCGCCGGGACAGGGGAGGAATTCACCCCTCCACTTT.

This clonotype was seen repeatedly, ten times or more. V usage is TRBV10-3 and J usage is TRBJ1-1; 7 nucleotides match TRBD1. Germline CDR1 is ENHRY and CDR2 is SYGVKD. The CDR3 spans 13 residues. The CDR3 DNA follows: TGTGCAATACAGGGGAACGGGAACACTGAAGCTTTCTTT. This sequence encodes CAIQGNGNTEAFF.